This TCR beta chain originates from a study of blood T cell repertoires in COVID-19. Study as a whole: Specimens from acute and convalescent COVID-19 originated in the United States, Italy and Spain. Sources were T cells, B-cell-depleted T cells, or PBMCs; the material itself was cDNA or gDNA.

TCRdb keeps only in-frame clones here, not all; method: immunoSEQ multiplex PCR. This table holds about 370,000 clones, 75% to 90% found once. Trimming removed 0 bases from V and 2 bases from J; junction bases left unmatched: 1. The V gene's germline CDR1 is SGHRS and CDR2 YFSETQ. The CDR3 has 14 residues. The sample consisted of PBMCs or T cells enriched from blood (not recorded which). This receptor was identified in a man younger than 30 who had recovered from COVID-19. The chain joins TRBV5-1 to TRBJ2-7, with 8 bases lining up with TRBD1. CDR3 protein: CASSLDRGTYEQYF. DNA of the CDR3: TGCGCCAGCAGCTTGGACAGGGGGACCTACGAGCAGTACTTC.